This T cell receptor (beta chain) was documented in a study of blood T cell repertoires in COVID-19. As for the study in general: Collection of acute and convalescent COVID-19 samples took place in the United States, Italy and Spain. T cells, B-cell-depleted T cells, or PBMCs provided the cDNA or gDNA that served as material.

This clone has a handful of counts. J lost 5 bases, V lost 0 bases, and 8 bases had no gene match. This CDR3 is built from 16 residues. Germline V gene sequence: CDR1 SGHRS, CDR2 YFSETQ. Original processing methods: Estimation of nucleated cell counts was performed using reference gene primer amplification. TCRdb keeps only in-frame clones here, not all; method: immunoSEQ multiplex PCR. For V, J and clone size, that table is used; D and trimming come from the DNA. The sample has about 270,000 clones, 75% to 85% seen once. Residents of 24 US areas, aged about 18 to 95 years, made up the participants. The sequencing input was PBMCs or T cells enriched from blood (not recorded which). The TCR sequence derives from a woman aged 50 to 60 with acute COVID-19. The chain recombines TRBV5-1 with TRBJ1-1, with TRBD1 matching 9 bases. Here the CDR3 DNA reads TGCGCCAGCAGCTTGGCCGGCGGACAGGGGAGGACTGAAGCTTTCTTT. Protein sequence: CASSLAGGQGRTEAFF.